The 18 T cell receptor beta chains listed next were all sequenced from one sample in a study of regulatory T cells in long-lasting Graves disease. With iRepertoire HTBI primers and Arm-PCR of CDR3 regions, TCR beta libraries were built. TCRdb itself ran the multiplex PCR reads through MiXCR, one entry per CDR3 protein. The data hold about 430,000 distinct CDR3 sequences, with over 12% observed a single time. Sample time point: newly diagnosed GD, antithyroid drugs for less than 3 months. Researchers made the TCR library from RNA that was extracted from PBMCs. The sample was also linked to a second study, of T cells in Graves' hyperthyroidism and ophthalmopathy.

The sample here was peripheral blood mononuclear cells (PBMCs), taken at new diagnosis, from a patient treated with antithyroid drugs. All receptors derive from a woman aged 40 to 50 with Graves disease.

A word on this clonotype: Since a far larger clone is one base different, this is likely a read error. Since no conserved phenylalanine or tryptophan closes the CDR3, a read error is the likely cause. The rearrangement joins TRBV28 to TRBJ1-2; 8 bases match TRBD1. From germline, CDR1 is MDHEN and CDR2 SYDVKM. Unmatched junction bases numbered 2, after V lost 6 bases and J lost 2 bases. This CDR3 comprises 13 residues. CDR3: CASSRDRNYGYTL. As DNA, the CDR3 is TGTGCCAGCAGCCGGGACAGGAACTATGGCTACACCCTC.

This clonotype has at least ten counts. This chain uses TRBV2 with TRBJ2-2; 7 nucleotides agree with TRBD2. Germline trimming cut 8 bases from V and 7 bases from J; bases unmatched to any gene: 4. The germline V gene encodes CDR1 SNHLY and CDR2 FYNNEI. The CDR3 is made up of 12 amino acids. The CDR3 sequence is CASAGEVGELFF. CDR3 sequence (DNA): TGTGCCAGCGCGGGGGAGGTCGGGGAGCTGTTTTTT.

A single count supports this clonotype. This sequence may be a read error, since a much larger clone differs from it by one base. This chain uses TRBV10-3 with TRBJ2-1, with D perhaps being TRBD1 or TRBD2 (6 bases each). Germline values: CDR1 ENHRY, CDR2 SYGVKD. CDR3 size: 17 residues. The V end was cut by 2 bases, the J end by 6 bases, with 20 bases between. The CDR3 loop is CAISEPGGGVACNEQFF. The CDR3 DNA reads TGTGCCATCAGTGAGCCTGGGGGCGGGGTGGCCTGCAATGAGCAGTTCTTC.

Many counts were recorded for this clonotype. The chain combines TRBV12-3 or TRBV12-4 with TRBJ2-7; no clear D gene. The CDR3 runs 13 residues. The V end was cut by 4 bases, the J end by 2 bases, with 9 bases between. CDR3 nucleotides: TGTGCCAGCAGTTCCCCCCCGACCTACGAGCAGTACTTC. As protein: CASSSPPTYEQYF.

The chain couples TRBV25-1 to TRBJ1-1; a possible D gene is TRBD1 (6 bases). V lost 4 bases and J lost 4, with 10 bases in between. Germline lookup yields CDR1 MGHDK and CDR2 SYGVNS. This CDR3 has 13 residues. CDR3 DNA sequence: TGTGCCAGCAGTGTAGGGGGGCCCACTGAAGCTTTCTTT. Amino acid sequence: CASSVGGPTEAFF.

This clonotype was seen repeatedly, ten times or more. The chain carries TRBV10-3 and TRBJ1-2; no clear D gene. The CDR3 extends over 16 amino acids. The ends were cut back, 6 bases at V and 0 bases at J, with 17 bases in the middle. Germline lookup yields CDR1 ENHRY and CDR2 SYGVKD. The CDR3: CAISIGNKITNYGYTF. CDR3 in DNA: TGTGCCATCAGCATCGGAAACAAGATTACTAACTATGGCTACACCTTC.

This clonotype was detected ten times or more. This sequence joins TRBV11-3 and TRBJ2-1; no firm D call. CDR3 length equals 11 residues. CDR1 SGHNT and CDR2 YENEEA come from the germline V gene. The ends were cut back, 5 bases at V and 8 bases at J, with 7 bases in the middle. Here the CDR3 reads CASSLQDEQFF. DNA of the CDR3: TGTGCCAGCAGCCTCCAGGATGAGCAGTTCTTC.

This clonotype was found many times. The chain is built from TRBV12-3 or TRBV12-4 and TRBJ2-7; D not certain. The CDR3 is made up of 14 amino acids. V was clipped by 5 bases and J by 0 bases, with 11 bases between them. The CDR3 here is CASSPQTSSYEQYF. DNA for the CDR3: TGTGCCAGCAGTCCACAGACGAGCTCCTACGAGCAGTACTTC.

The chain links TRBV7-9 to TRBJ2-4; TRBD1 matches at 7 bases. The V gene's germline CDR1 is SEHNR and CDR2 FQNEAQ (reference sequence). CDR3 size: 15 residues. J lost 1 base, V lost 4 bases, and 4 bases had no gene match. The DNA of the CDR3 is TGTGCCAGCAGCTCTATACAGGGGGCCAAAAACATTCAGTACTTC. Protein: CASSSIQGAKNIQYF.

The CDR3 spells CASTGSLGYTDTQYF. In nucleotides, the CDR3 is TGTGCCAGCACTGGCAGTCTGGGCTACACAGATACGCAGTATTTT. The chain recombines TRBV28 with TRBJ2-3; D remains unclear. The CDR3 runs 15 residues. Germline loops: CDR1 MDHEN, CDR2 SYDVKM. Trimming left V 7 bases short and J 2 bases short, with 16 bases between. The variable domain in full, completed from reference TRBV28 and TRBJ2-3, reads DVKVTQSSRYLVKRTGEKVFLECVQDMDHENMFWYRQDPGLGLRLIYFSYDVKMKEKGDIPEGYSVSREKKERFSLILESASTNQTSMYLCASTGSLGYTDTQYFGPGTRLTVL.

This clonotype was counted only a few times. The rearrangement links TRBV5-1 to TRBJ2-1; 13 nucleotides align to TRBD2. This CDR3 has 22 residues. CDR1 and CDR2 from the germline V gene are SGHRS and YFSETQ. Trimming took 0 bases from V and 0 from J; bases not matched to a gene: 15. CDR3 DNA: TGCGCCAGCAGCTTGGCCCCTACCGGGACTAGCGGGGTAGGTGGCTCCTACAATGAGCAGTTCTTC. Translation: CASSLAPTGTSGVGGSYNEQFF.

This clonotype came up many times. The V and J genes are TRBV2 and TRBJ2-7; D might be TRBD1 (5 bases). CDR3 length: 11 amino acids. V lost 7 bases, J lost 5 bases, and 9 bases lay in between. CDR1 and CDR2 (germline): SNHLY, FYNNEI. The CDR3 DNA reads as TGTGCCAGCACCTTCAGGGACGAGCAGTACTTC. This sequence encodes CASTFRDEQYF.

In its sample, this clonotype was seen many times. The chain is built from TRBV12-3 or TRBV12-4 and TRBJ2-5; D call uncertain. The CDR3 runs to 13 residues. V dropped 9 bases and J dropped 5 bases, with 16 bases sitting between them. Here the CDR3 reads CARVQRLGETQYF. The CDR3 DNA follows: TGTGCCAGGGTTCAACGACTGGGGGAGACCCAGTACTTC.

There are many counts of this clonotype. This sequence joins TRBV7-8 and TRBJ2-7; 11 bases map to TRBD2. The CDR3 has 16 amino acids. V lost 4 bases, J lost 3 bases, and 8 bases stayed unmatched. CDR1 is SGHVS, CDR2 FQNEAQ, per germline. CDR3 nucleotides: TGTGCCAGCAGCTCCGAACTAGCGGGGGACGACTACGAGCAGTACTTC. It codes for CASSSELAGDDYEQYF. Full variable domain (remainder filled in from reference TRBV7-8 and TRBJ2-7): GAGVSQSPRYKVAKRGQDVALRCDPISGHVSLFWYQQALGQGPEFLTYFQNEAQLDKSGLPSDRFFAERPEGSVSTLKIQRTQQEDSAVYLCASSSELAGDDYEQYFGPGTRLTVT.

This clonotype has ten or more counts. In nucleotides, the CDR3 is TGTGCCAGCAGCTTATATCTAGCGGGAGGCGGGGGGACCCAGTACTTC. Its translation is CASSLYLAGGGGTQYF. The chain employs TRBV7-2 and TRBJ2-5; 11 positions agree with TRBD2. The germline CDR1 and CDR2 sequences are SGHTA and FQGNSA. After removal of 2 bases from V and 7 bases from J, the junction contained 9 bases not matched to a gene. CDR3 length: 16 amino acids.

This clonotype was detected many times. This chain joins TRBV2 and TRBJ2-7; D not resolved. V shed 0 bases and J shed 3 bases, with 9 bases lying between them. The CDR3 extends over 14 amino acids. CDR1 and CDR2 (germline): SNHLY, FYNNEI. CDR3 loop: CASSEANKYYEQYF. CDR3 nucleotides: TGTGCCAGCAGTGAAGCGAACAAATACTACGAGCAGTACTTC.

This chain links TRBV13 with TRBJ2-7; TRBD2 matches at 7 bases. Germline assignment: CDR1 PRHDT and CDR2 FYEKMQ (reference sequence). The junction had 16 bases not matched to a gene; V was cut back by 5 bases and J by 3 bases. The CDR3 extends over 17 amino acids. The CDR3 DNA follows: TGTGCCAGCAGCAATTATGGGGGGTCCGGGAGGCGCTACGAGCAGTACTTC. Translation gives CASSNYGGSGRRYEQYF.

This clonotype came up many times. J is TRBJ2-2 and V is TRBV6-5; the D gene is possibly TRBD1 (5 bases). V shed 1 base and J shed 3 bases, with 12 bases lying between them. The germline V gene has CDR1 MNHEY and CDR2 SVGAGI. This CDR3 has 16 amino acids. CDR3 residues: CASSYFRRADTGELFF. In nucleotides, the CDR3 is TGTGCCAGCAGTTACTTTCGCAGGGCGGACACCGGGGAGCTGTTTTTT.